Each of the 25 T cell receptor beta chains below was sequenced from the same sample in a study of shared clonotypes between healthy human individuals. This table comes from immunoSEQ multiplex PCR, and its TCRdb copy is limited to in-frame clones, with some not included. Counted here are roughly 1,600,000 clones, around 98.5% occurring once; the ten biggest clones make up around 0.38%. The sequencing sample was made of naive CD4+ T cells sorted from blood. Subset defined: CD45RA+ positively selected. The receptors shown here come from a man aged 25-40 years in good health.

For this clone: This same CDR3 is encoded by further DNA sequences in the sample. V and J are TRBV18 and TRBJ2-3; D is unresolved. This CDR3 comprises 13 residues. The germline CDR1 and CDR2 sequences are KGHSH and LQKENI. V lost 3 bases, J lost 6 bases, and 10 bases lay in between. The CDR3 sequence is CASSPPLRDTQYF. CDR3 coding DNA: TGTGCCAGCTCACCTCCCCTAAGGGATACGCAGTATTTT.

This clone was seen just once. The chain joins TRBV6-1 to TRBJ1-2; 8 nucleotides line up with TRBD1. This CDR3 comprises 13 residues. V lost 11 bases to trimming and J lost 6 bases; unmatched junction nucleotides: 11. CDR1 and CDR2 from the germline V gene are MNHNS and SASEGT. The CDR3 reads CAGRKGTGDGYTF. The CDR3, as DNA: TGTGCCGGAAGAAAAGGGACAGGTGATGGCTACACCTTC.

The V gene is TRBV5-1, the J gene TRBJ2-2, with 11 positions matching TRBD1. The CDR3 covers 16 residues. The germline gives CDR1 SGHRS, CDR2 YFSETQ. J gave up 3 bases and V 4 bases, and 5 bases lay outside the gene matches. CDR3 coding DNA: TGCGCCAGCAGCCCGGGGACAGGGGGATACACCGGGGAGCTGTTTTTT. Translated, it gives CASSPGTGGYTGELFF.

The V gene is TRBV9, the J gene TRBJ2-5; D unclear. Trimming left V 4 bases short and J 2 bases short, with 6 bases between. This CDR3 has 12 amino acids. Germline V gives CDR1 SGDLS, CDR2 YYNGEE. CDR3 nucleotides: TGTGCCAGCAGCCGGCCACAAGAGACCCAGTACTTC. Its translation is CASSRPQETQYF.

As to this clone: This same CDR3 is encoded by further DNA sequences in the sample. This sequence joins TRBV27 and TRBJ2-3; weak D call: TRBD1 (5 bases). V was trimmed by 5 bases and J by 2 bases, leaving 11 bases between them. The CDR3 is 14 amino acids. The germline V gene encodes CDR1 MNHEY and CDR2 SMNVEV (reference sequence). CDR3 in amino acids: CASSLQGYTDTQYF. CDR3 sequence (DNA): TGTGCCAGCAGTCTCCAGGGATACACAGATACGCAGTATTTT.

V is TRBV28 and J is TRBJ2-3, with 11 bases fitting TRBD2. The trim removed 8 bases at V and 6 bases at J, leaving 10 bases unmatched. CDR3 length: 15 amino acids. Germline CDR1 MDHEN, CDR2 SYDVKM. CDR3: CASALAGGPLDTQYF. For the CDR3, the DNA is TGTGCCAGCGCCTTAGCGGGAGGGCCTTTGGATACGCAGTATTTT.

This sequence joins TRBV7-9 and TRBJ2-1; weak D call: TRBD2 (5 bases). V dropped 5 bases and J dropped 2 bases, with 10 bases sitting between them. The CDR3 runs 14 residues. CDR1 is SEHNR, CDR2 FQNEAQ, per germline (reference sequence). The CDR3 loop reads CASSASGTYNEQFF. CDR3 nucleotides: TGTGCCAGCAGCGCGTCGGGAACCTACAATGAGCAGTTCTTC.

This chain joins TRBV7-7 and TRBJ2-3; D is possibly TRBD2 (6 bases). This CDR3 comprises 15 residues. Between the trimmed V and J ends, which lost 3 bases and 0 bases, there was a span of 10 bases. Germline assignment: CDR1 SSHAT and CDR2 FNYEAQ (reference sequence). In DNA, the CDR3 is TGTGCCAGCAGCTTGGCGGGACTTAGCACAGATACGCAGTATTTT. This gives the protein CASSLAGLSTDTQYF. The entire variable domain, with the rest obtained from reference TRBV7-7 and TRBJ2-3, is as follows: GAGVSQSPRYKVTKRGQDVTLRCDPISSHATLYWYQQALGQGPEFLTYFNYEAQPDKSGLPSDRFSAERPEGSISTLTIQRTEQRDSAMYRCASSLAGLSTDTQYFGPGTRLTVL.

Only one count was recorded for this clone. The sample has other DNA sequences that encode this CDR3 too. CDR3 sequence: CASSLGRQSYNEQFF. The CDR3, as DNA: TGTGCCAGCAGCTTGGGGAGGCAATCCTACAATGAGCAGTTCTTC. This sequence joins TRBV5-6 and TRBJ2-1, with D perhaps TRBD2 (5 bases). CDR1 SGHDT and CDR2 YYEEEE come from the germline V gene. V was cut by 0 bases and J by 1 base, with 8 bases left in between. The CDR3 has 15 residues.

The V gene is TRBV27, the J gene TRBJ2-4; D possibly uses TRBD1 or TRBD2 (5 bases each). The CDR3 is 13 residues long. The germline V gene encodes CDR1 MNHEY and CDR2 SMNVEV (reference sequence). V lost 8 bases to trimming and J lost 2 bases, with 10 bases between them. Here the CDR3 reads CASGTAPKNIQYF. The DNA of the CDR3 is TGTGCCAGCGGGACGGCTCCCAAAAACATTCAGTACTTC.

This clone was counted once. The chain links TRBV5-8 to TRBJ2-3; 10 nucleotides match TRBD1. This CDR3 has 13 residues. J was trimmed by 5 bases and V by 8 bases; bases with no gene match: 5. Looked up from germline, CDR1 is SGHTS and CDR2 is YDEGEE. The CDR3 bases are TGTGCCAGTCTAGGACAGGGGGAAGATACGCAGTATTTT. Its translation is CASLGQGEDTQYF.

The chain uses TRBV7-9 and TRBJ2-2, with D unresolved. The CDR3 has 16 amino acids. Germline lookup yields CDR1 SEHNR and CDR2 FQNEAQ (reference sequence). Trimming took off 2 bases at V and 0 bases at J, with 10 bases between the two ends. In DNA form, the CDR3 reads TGTGCCAGCAGCTTACCGCCGGTGTCGAACACCGGGGAGCTGTTTTTT. It translates to CASSLPPVSNTGELFF. Together with reference TRBV7-9 and TRBJ2-2, the CDR3 gives the full variable domain: DTGVSQNPRHKITKRGQNVTFRCDPISEHNRLYWYRQTLGQGPEFLTYFQNEAQLEKSRLLSDRFSAERPKGSFSTLEIQRTEQGDSAMYLCASSLPPVSNTGELFFGEGSRLTVL.

The chain is built from TRBV11-2 and TRBJ2-7; 7 nucleotides align to TRBD2. Germline V gene data show CDR1 as SGHAT and CDR2 as FQNNGV. V shed 8 bases, J shed 5 bases, and the junction held 12 bases outside the gene matches. CDR3 length: 14 residues. The CDR3 here is CASSIWGGTNEQYF. CDR3 bases: TGTGCCAGCTCGATTTGGGGGGGAACGAACGAGCAGTACTTC.

This rearrangement joins TRBV9 to TRBJ2-2; no reliable D call. The germline V gene encodes CDR1 SGDLS and CDR2 YYNGEE. V was trimmed by 4 bases and J by 1 base, leaving 8 bases between them. There are 14 residues in the CDR3. In DNA form, the CDR3 reads TGTGCCAGCAGCTGGACCATGAACACCGGGGAGCTGTTTTTT. This gives the protein CASSWTMNTGELFF.

V is TRBV9 and J is TRBJ1-4; 8 bases are shared with TRBD1. Germline CDR1 reads SGDLS; CDR2 reads YYNGEE. The V gene end was trimmed by 3 bases and the J gene end by 8 bases; junction bases not matched to a gene: 6. The CDR3 contains 14 residues. CDR3 coding DNA: TGTGCCAGCAGCGGGACAGGGATGAGGGAAAAACTGTTTTTT. Amino acid sequence: CASSGTGMREKLFF.

The V gene is TRBV5-1, the J gene TRBJ2-7; possible D gene TRBD2, 5 bases. The J call may be incorrect, as the DNA end agrees better with TRBJ2-1. There are 13 residues in the CDR3. Germline V gene data show CDR1 as SGHRS and CDR2 as YFSETQ. CDR3 in amino acids: CASSLSSFNEQFF. CDR3 nucleotides: TGCGCCAGCAGCCTGTCTAGCTTCAATGAGCAGTTCTTC.

The V call is TRBV30, the J call TRBJ2-7, with D unclear. The V end lost 2 bases, the J end lost 5 bases, and 7 bases lay between the germline ends. The length of the CDR3 is 11 residues. Germline values: CDR1 GTSNPN, CDR2 SVGIG (reference sequence). This CDR3 is CAWSIQNEQYF. CDR3 coding DNA: TGTGCCTGGAGTATTCAGAACGAGCAGTACTTC.

The gene calls are TRBV7-2 and TRBJ2-3, with 9 bases fitting TRBD2. This CDR3 has 16 residues. Germline V gives CDR1 SGHTA, CDR2 FQGNSA. With V trimmed by 2 bases and J by 4 bases, 7 bases remained unmatched. The CDR3 sequence is CASSLTGGRVSDTQYF. In nucleotides, the CDR3 is TGTGCCAGCAGCTTAACGGGCGGGAGGGTCTCAGATACGCAGTATTTT.

This clone came up once. V usage is TRBV6-1 and J usage is TRBJ2-7; D ambiguous. V gave up 6 bases and J gave up 8 bases, with 11 bases separating them. Germline CDR1 reads MNHNS; CDR2 reads SASEGT. The CDR3 totals 11 residues. CDR3: CASSQRPQQYF. The CDR3 nucleotides read TGTGCCAGCAGCCAACGACCGCAGCAGTACTTC.

The chain joins TRBV28 to TRBJ1-4; 9 bases fit TRBD1. After removal of 6 bases from V and 2 bases from J, the junction contained 10 bases not matched to a gene. The germline V gene encodes CDR1 MDHEN and CDR2 SYDVKM. This CDR3 has 17 residues. The CDR3 region has the DNA TGTGCCAGCAGGATTACCGGGACAGGGATCACTAATGAAAAACTGTTTTTT. The encoded protein is CASRITGTGITNEKLFF.

This clone has only one observation. The CDR3 region has the DNA TGTGCCAGCAGTGATGCTTCCGCGGAGCTGTTTTTT. It codes for CASSDASAELFF. The gene calls are TRBV2 and TRBJ2-2; D ambiguous. Trimming stripped 3 bases from V and 10 bases from J, with 9 bases between. Germline CDR1 reads SNHLY; CDR2 reads FYNNEI. This CDR3 region has 12 residues.

With respect to this clone: Other DNA variants within this sample encode the same CDR3. The rearrangement uses TRBV28 and TRBJ2-3; 13 bases match TRBD2. Germline trimming cut 3 bases from V and 6 bases from J; bases unmatched to any gene: 3. The CDR3 runs to 15 residues. The germline V gene has CDR1 MDHEN and CDR2 SYDVKM. The chain's CDR3 is CASSFGLAGVDTQYF. The CDR3 DNA follows: TGTGCCAGCAGTTTTGGACTAGCGGGAGTGGATACGCAGTATTTT.

This chain joins TRBV13 and TRBJ1-1; D remains unclear. Germline lookup yields CDR1 PRHDT and CDR2 FYEKMQ (reference sequence). V lost 5 bases to trimming and J lost 2 bases, with 12 bases between them. This CDR3 is built from 14 residues. Written as DNA, the CDR3 is TGTGCCAGCAGCAGTCTAAATGCAAACACTGAAGCTTTCTTT. Translated, it gives CASSSLNANTEAFF.

This chain links TRBV29-1 with TRBJ1-2; 12 positions match TRBD1. This CDR3 has 15 amino acids. Per germline, CDR1 SQVTM and CDR2 ANQGSEA. After removal of 4 bases from V and 3 bases from J, the junction contained 6 bases not matched to a gene. The CDR3 is CSVGDRGRSDYGYTF. Here the CDR3 DNA reads TGCAGCGTTGGGGACAGGGGGCGGTCCGACTATGGCTACACCTTC.

The chain has TRBV6-1 and TRBJ2-7; 9 bases fit TRBD2. The CDR3 loop spans 14 amino acids. After removal of 7 bases from V and 4 bases from J, the junction contained 8 bases not matched to a gene. Germline-derived CDR1 and CDR2 are MNHNS and SASEGT. The CDR3 nucleotides read TGTGCCAGCAACTTAGCGGGAGAACGGTACGAGCAGTACTTC. Its protein product is CASNLAGERYEQYF.